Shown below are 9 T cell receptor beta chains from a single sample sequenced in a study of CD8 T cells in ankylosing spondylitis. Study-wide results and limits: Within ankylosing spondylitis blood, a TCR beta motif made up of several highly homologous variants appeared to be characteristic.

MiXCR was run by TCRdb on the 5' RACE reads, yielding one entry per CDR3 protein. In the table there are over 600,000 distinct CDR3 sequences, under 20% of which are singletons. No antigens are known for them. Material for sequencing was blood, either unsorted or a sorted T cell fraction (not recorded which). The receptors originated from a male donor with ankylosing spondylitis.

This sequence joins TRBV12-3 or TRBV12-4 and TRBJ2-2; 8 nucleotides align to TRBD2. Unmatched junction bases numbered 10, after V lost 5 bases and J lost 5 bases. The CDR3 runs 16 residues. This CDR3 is CASSRTGGEVTGELFF. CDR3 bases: TGTGCCAGCAGTCGTACGGGGGGGGAGGTAACCGGGGAGCTGTTTTTT.

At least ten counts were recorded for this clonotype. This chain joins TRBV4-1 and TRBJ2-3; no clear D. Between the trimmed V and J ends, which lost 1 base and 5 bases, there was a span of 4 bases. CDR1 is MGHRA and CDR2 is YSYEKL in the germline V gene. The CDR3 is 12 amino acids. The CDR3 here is CASSQGGDTQYF. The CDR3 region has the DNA TGCGCCAGCAGCCAAGGAGGAGATACGCAGTATTTT.

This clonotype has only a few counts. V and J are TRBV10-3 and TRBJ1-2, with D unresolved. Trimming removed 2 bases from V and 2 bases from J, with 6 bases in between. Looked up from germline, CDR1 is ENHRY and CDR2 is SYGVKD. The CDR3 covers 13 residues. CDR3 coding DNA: TGTGCCATCAGTGAGGTCATGAACTATGGCTACACCTTC. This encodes CAISEVMNYGYTF.

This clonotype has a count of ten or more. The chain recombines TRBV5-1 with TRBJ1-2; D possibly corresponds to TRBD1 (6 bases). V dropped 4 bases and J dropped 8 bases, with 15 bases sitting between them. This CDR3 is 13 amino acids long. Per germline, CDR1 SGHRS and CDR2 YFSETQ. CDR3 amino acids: CASSPGGGGGYTF. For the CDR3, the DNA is TGCGCCAGCAGCCCTGGAGGGGGTGGAGGCTACACCTTC.

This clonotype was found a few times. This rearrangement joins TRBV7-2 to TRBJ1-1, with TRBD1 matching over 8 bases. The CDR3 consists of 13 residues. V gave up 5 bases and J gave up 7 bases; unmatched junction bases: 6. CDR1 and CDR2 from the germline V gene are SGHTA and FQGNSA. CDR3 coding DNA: TGTGCCAGCAGCGACGGGACAGGACTTGAAGCTTTCTTT. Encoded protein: CASSDGTGLEAFF.

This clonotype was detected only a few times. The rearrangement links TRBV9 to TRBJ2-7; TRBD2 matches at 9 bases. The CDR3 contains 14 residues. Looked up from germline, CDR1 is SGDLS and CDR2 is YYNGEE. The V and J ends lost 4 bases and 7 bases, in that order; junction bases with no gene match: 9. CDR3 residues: CASSKAGGRKEQYF. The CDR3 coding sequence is TGTGCCAGCAGCAAAGCGGGAGGACGAAAAGAGCAGTACTTC.

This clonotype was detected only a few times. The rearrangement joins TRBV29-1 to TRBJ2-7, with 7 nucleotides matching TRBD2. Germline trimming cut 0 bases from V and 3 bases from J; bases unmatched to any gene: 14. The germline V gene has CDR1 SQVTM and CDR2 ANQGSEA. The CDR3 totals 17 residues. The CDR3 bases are TGCAGCGTTGAAGATATGGGCCGAAGGGCGGGGGACTACGAGCAGTACTTC. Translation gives CSVEDMGRRAGDYEQYF.

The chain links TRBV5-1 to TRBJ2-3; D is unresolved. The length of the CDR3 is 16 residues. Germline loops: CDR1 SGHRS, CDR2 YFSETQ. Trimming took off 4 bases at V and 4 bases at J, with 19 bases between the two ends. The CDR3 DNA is TGCGCCAGCAGCGCTCCTCGACATGCGGTAGCAGATACGCAGTATTTT. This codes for CASSAPRHAVADTQYF.

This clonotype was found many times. CDR3 in amino acids: CASSLRADTQYF. The DNA of the CDR3 is TGTGCCAGCAGCTTAAGGGCAGATACGCAGTATTTT. This chain connects TRBV12-3 or TRBV12-4 to TRBJ2-3, with D uncertain. The CDR3 contains 12 residues. Trimming took off 6 bases at V and 4 bases at J, with 8 bases between the two ends.